The 13 T cell receptor beta chains given below trace back to one sample, sequenced in a study of cytotoxic CD8 clonotypes in ibrutinib-treated CLL. This table comes from immunoSEQ multiplex PCR, and its TCRdb copy is limited to in-frame clones, with some not included. The sample has around 2,900 clones, approximately 78% seen once. Sequenced here: PBMCs, sampled before ibrutinib treatment. The receptors were gathered from a human donor with chronic lymphocytic leukemia.

The chain employs TRBV2 and TRBJ2-3, with TRBD1 as a possible D gene (6 bases). CDR1 is SNHLY and CDR2 is FYNNEI in the germline V gene. V dropped 4 bases and J dropped 2 bases, with 10 bases sitting between them. The length of the CDR3 is 14 residues. The CDR3 sequence: CASSANRDTDTQYF. DNA for the CDR3: TGTGCCAGCAGTGCAAACAGGGACACAGATACGCAGTATTTT.

The chain has TRBV9 and TRBJ1-4; the D gene is possibly TRBD1 (5 bases). Germline V gene lookup returns CDR1 SGDLS and CDR2 YYNGEE. V lost 2 bases and J 3 bases, leaving 14 bases between the germline ends. The CDR3 totals 16 residues. The DNA for the CDR3 is TGTGCCAGCAGCGTCGGGGTAGGGGCATCTAATGAAAAACTGTTTTTT. This codes for CASSVGVGASNEKLFF.

This sequence joins TRBV7-6 and TRBJ1-4; perhaps TRBD1 as D (5 bases). CDR3 length: 15 residues. The ends were cut back, 1 base at V and 8 bases at J, with 14 bases in the middle. The germline V gene encodes CDR1 SGHVS and CDR2 FNYEAQ. In nucleotides, the CDR3 is TGTGCCAGCAGCTTAGGATGGGACGCTGGGGAAAAACTGTTTTTT. This translates into CASSLGWDAGEKLFF.

In its sample, this clone ranks as large. This chain links TRBV4-1 with TRBJ1-6, with D possibly being TRBD1 (5 bases). CDR3 length: 15 residues. Trimming left V 0 bases short and J 9 bases short, with 12 bases between. Germline V CDR1 and CDR2: MGHRA, YSYEKL. The CDR3 here is CASSQDPPGGSPLHF. The CDR3 nucleotides read TGCGCCAGCAGCCAAGATCCCCCTGGGGGTTCACCCCTCCACTTT.

The chain joins TRBV11-3 to TRBJ2-2; 7 bases match TRBD1. The CDR3 runs to 13 residues. Germline V lookup: CDR1 SGHNT, CDR2 YENEEA. V was pared by 3 bases and J by 6 bases, with 1 base of the junction left unmatched. The CDR3: CASSFQGAGELFF. For the CDR3, the DNA is TGTGCCAGCAGCTTCCAGGGGGCCGGGGAGCTGTTTTTT.

This clone was counted a single time. The V and J genes are TRBV5-1 and TRBJ2-1, with TRBD2 identical over 8 bases. The CDR3 runs to 20 residues. J was trimmed by 4 bases and V by 4 bases; bases with no gene match: 22. Germline V gene lookup returns CDR1 SGHRS and CDR2 YFSETQ. In nucleotides, the CDR3 is TGCGCCAGCAGCCTCCGGGGGAGCGGGGGTCCCATGTCCTCTTACAATGAGCAGTTCTTC. Translating gives CASSLRGSGGPMSSYNEQFF. The variable domain in full, completed from reference TRBV5-1 and TRBJ2-1, reads KAGVTQTPRYLIKTRGQQVTLSCSPISGHRSVSWYQQTPGQGLQFLFEYFSETQRNKGNFPGRFSGRQFSNSRSEMNVSTLELGDSALYLCASSLRGSGGPMSSYNEQFFGPGTRLTVL.

For the CDR3, the DNA is TGTGCCAGCAGTGGACAGGGGGCTATGAAGACCCAGTACTTC. Its translation: CASSGQGAMKTQYF. The chain combines TRBV2 with TRBJ2-5; the match to TRBD1 covers 10 bases. The CDR3 is made up of 14 amino acids. Looked up from germline, CDR1 is SNHLY and CDR2 is FYNNEI. V gave up 4 bases and J gave up 6 bases; unmatched junction bases: 5.

CDR3 amino acids: CASSEVPSIGLETQYF. The CDR3 coding sequence is TGTGCCAGCAGTGAAGTTCCCTCAATAGGGTTAGAGACCCAGTACTTC. The chain employs TRBV6-1 and TRBJ2-5; D unresolved. CDR3 length: 16 amino acids. Germline-derived CDR1 and CDR2 are MNHNS and SASEGT. V lost 1 base and J 4 bases, leaving 16 bases between the germline ends.

A few counts support this clone. The V call is TRBV6-1, the J call TRBJ1-2; D may be TRBD1 (6 bases). Looked up from germline, CDR1 is MNHNS and CDR2 is SASEGT. The CDR3 extends over 15 amino acids. Trimming pared 2 bases from V and 8 bases from J, leaving 18 bases between. CDR3 nucleotides: TGTGCCAGCAGTGAACAGGGGCTGGGTTGGTACGGCTACACCTTC. It yields the protein CASSEQGLGWYGYTF.

The rearrangement uses TRBV19 and TRBJ1-5; 10 bases map to TRBD1. The J segment lost 4 bases and the V segment lost 8 bases, leaving 8 bases of the junction unmatched. CDR1 is LNHDA, CDR2 SQIVND, per germline (reference sequence). The CDR3 contains 15 residues. CDR3 amino acids: CASARQGAVNQPQHF. CDR3 DNA: TGTGCCAGTGCCAGACAGGGGGCCGTGAATCAGCCCCAGCATTTT. Full variable domain (missing parts from reference TRBV19 and TRBJ1-5): DGGITQSPKYLFRKEGQNVTLSCEQNLNHDAMYWYRQDPGQGLRLIYYSQIVNDFQKGDIAEGYSVSREKKESFPLTVTSAQKNPTAFYLCASARQGAVNQPQHFGDGTRLSIL.

The chain recombines TRBV4-1 with TRBJ2-5, with 11 bases lining up with TRBD2. This CDR3 spans 20 amino acids. V lost 0 bases to trimming and J lost 4 bases; unmatched junction nucleotides: 16. The germline gives CDR1 MGHRA, CDR2 YSYEKL. CDR3 sequence reads: CASSQDLFSGGAGGSETQYF. In DNA, the CDR3 is TGCGCCAGCAGCCAAGATCTTTTTAGCGGGGGGGCCGGAGGCTCAGAGACCCAGTACTTC.

CDR3 region: CASSHRVGSGNTIYF. The CDR3 bases are TGTGCCAGCAGCCACAGGGTAGGCTCTGGAAACACCATATATTTT. V and J are TRBV13 and TRBJ1-3; D is possibly TRBD1 (6 bases). This CDR3 is 15 amino acids long. In germline, CDR1 is PRHDT, CDR2 FYEKMQ (reference sequence). Trimming removed 5 bases from V and 0 bases from J, with 11 bases in between.

The chain joins TRBV6-1 to TRBJ1-4; 7 bases align to TRBD1. CDR3 length equals 13 residues. Germline CDR1 reads MNHNS; CDR2 reads SASEGT. Trimming removed 8 bases from V and 4 bases from J; junction bases left unmatched: 4. CDR3 DNA sequence: TGTGCCAGCCTAGGGACAGTTAATGAAAAACTGTTTTTT. As protein: CASLGTVNEKLFF.